The T cell receptor (beta chain) described here comes from a study of CD8 T cells in ankylosing spondylitis. The study, taken as a whole, reports: Disease-linked clones were reportedly significantly enriched in matched ankylosing spondylitis synovial fluid.

TCRdb fed the 5' RACE reads into MiXCR, producing one record per CDR3 protein. The sample lists tens of thousands of distinct CDR3 sequences, 2.5% to 3% occurring once. This clonotype has ten or more counts. Its specificity is not known. The V gene lost 4 bases and the J gene lost 5 bases, with 13 bases spanning the gap. The CDR3 spans 15 residues. CDR1 is SGDLS, CDR2 YYNGEE, per germline. The chain recombines TRBV9 with TRBJ1-6; D might be TRBD1 (6 bases). Sequenced sample: blood, either unsorted or a sorted T cell fraction (not recorded which). This receptor was taken from a female donor with ankylosing spondylitis or in good health (not recorded which). CDR3 DNA sequence: TGTGCCAGCAGCACCGGACAGTTGAATAATTCACCCCTCCACTTT. Protein: CASSTGQLNNSPLHF.